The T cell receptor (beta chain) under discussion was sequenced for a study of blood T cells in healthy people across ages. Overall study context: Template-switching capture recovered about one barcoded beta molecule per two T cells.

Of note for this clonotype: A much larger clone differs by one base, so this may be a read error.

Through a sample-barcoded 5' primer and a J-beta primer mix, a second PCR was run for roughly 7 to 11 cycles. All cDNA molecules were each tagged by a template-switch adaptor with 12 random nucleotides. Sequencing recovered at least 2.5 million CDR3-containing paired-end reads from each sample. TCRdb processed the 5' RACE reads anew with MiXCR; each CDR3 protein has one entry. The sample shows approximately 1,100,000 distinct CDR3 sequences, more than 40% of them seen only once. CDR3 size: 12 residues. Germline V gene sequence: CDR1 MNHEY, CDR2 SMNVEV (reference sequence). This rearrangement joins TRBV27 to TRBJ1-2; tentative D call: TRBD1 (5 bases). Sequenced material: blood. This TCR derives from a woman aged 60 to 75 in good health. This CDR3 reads CAGSSGSYGYTF. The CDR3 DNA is TGTGCCGGCAGTTCAGGGTCCTATGGCTACACCTTC.